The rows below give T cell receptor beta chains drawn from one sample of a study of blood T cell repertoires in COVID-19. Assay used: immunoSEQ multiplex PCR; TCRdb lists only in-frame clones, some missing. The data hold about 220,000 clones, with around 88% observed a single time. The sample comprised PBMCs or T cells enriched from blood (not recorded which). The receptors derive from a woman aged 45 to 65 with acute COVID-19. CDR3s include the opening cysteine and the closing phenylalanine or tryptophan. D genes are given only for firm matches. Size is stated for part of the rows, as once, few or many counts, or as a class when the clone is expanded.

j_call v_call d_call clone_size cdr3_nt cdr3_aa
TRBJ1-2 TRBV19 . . TGTGCCAGTAGTCTAACCCTTAACTATGGCTACACCTTC CASSLTLNYGYTF
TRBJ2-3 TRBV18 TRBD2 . TGTGCCAGCTCACCAGAGTTCGGGCGGGGGAGCACAGATACGCAGTATTTT CASSPEFGRGSTDTQYF
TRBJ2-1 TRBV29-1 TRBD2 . TGCAGCGTAGGAAAGAGGGCGACTAGCGCTGAGCAGTTCTTC CSVGKRATSAEQFF
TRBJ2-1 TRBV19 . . TGTGCCAGTACCCAGGTCCCGATAAGAATCAATGAGCAGTTCTTC CASTQVPIRINEQFF
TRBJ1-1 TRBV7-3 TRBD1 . TGTGCCAGCAGCTTAACGCCGGGACAGGGGAACACTGAAGCTTTCTTT CASSLTPGQGNTEAFF
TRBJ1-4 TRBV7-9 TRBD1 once TGTGCCAGCAGCCCCCAGGACAGGGACCTGTTTTTT CASSPQDRDLFF
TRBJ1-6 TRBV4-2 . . TGTGCCAGCAGCCTAGCCCGGGATGGGGAGAATTCACCCCTCCACTTT CASSLARDGENSPLHF
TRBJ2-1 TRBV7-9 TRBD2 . TGTGCCAGCAGCTTCCTACTAGCGGGAGGGTACGAGCAGTTCTTC CASSFLLAGGYEQFF
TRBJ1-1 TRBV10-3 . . TGTGCCATCAGTGAGCAACAGGGAATCCCAGCTTTCTTT CAISEQQGIPAFF
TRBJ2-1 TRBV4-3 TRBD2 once TGCGCCAGCAGCCAAGTAGTACTAGCGGATCGGGAGCAGTTCTTC CASSQVVLADREQFF
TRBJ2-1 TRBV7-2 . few TGTGCCAGCAGCTTAGCCTATGAGCAGTTCTTC CASSLAYEQFF
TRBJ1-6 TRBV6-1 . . TGTGCCAGCAGTGACAGGGGCCAAAATTCACCCCTCCACTTT CASSDRGQNSPLHF
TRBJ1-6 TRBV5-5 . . TGTGCCAGCAGCTTAGGAGTCACCTCCTATAATTCACCCCTCCACTTT CASSLGVTSYNSPLHF